This T cell receptor (beta chain) came from a study of vaccination effects on CD4 cells after COVID-19. Turning to the study itself: Within the ViraFEST assay, antigen-specific CD4+ T cells underwent expansion with viral peptide pools prior to sequencing.

The CDR3 covers 15 residues. From germline, CDR1 is LNHDA and CDR2 SQIVND (reference sequence). The V and J ends lost 5 bases and 0 bases respectively, with 11 bases between them. As to this clone: Its specificity is unknown.

Study-level findings and limits: The study enrolled few convalescent patients and sampled no early post-infection timepoints.

CD4+ T cell isolation took place after less than 13 days of culture. Data came from immunoSEQ multiplex PCR; TCRdb stores just in-frame clones and leaves some out. This table holds 50,000 to 75,000 clones, roughly 80% found once. The source is a human donor who received a COVID-19 vaccine. The material was CD4+ T cells from PBMCs cultured without peptide, obtained before COVID-19 vaccination. This sequence joins TRBV19 and TRBJ1-3; no reliable D call. The CDR3 loop reads CASSSWQNSGNTIYF. In nucleotides, the CDR3 is TGTGCCAGTAGTTCCTGGCAGAACTCTGGAAACACCATATATTTT. The variable domain in full, completed from reference TRBV19 and TRBJ1-3, reads DGGITQSPKYLFRKEGQNVTLSCEQNLNHDAMYWYRQDPGQGLRLIYYSQIVNDFQKGDIAEGYSVSREKKESFPLTVTSAQKNPTAFYLCASSSWQNSGNTIYFGEGSWLTVV.